The rows below give T cell receptor beta chains drawn from one sample of a study of blood T cell repertoires in COVID-19. Clones were read by immunoSEQ multiplex PCR, and TCRdb kept only the in-frame ones, dropping some. The sample consists of some 100,000 clones, around 90% of them appearing once. What was sequenced was peripheral blood. The source is a human donor in a cohort sampled during active COVID-19. Each CDR3 is given with its conserved first and last residue. Fields, in order: J gene, clone size, D gene, V gene, CDR3 DNA, CDR3 protein. A D gene is named only where the DNA matches it firmly. Where a row states a size, it is once, few, many or the class of an expanded clone; other rows omit it.

J: TRBJ2-7
size: -
D: TRBD2
V: TRBV28
DNA: TGTGCCAGCAGTTTGTGGACTAGCGGCTACGAGCAGTACTTC
CDR3: CASSLWTSGYEQYF

J: TRBJ1-2
size: few
D: TRBD1
V: TRBV6-6
DNA: TGTGCCAGCAGGACAGGGATTGGCTACACCTTC
CDR3: CASRTGIGYTF

J: TRBJ2-1
size: -
D: TRBD1
V: TRBV27
DNA: TGTGCCAGCAGCCGATCGGGACAGGGTAAAAATGAGCAGTTCTTC
CDR3: CASSRSGQGKNEQFF

J: TRBJ1-6
size: -
D: -
V: TRBV15
DNA: TGTGCCACCAGCGAAAGAGTCTTTTTGATTTCCTCACCCCTCCACTTT
CDR3: CATSERVFLISSPLHF

J: TRBJ2-1
size: -
D: TRBD2
V: TRBV3-1/TRBV3-2
DNA: TGTGCCAGCAGCCGGACTAGCGGGATTCATGAGCAGTTCTTC
CDR3: CASSRTSGIHEQFF

J: TRBJ1-2
size: -
D: TRBD1
V: TRBV5-4
DNA: TGTGCCAGCAGCTCGGGACAGGGGTATGGCTACACCTTC
CDR3: CASSSGQGYGYTF

J: TRBJ1-1
size: -
D: TRBD1
V: TRBV6-5
DNA: TGTGCCAGCAGGGGGACAGGGCTCGAAGCTTTCTTT
CDR3: CASRGTGLEAFF

J: TRBJ2-7
size: -
D: TRBD1
V: TRBV12-3/TRBV12-4
DNA: TGTGCCAGCAATACAGGGGTTTTCTACGAGCAGTACTTC
CDR3: CASNTGVFYEQYF

J: TRBJ2-1
size: -
D: -
V: TRBV24-1
DNA: TGTGCCACCAGTGATTTAAGGGGCAATGAGCAGTTCTTC
CDR3: CATSDLRGNEQFF

J: TRBJ2-4
size: -
D: TRBD1
V: TRBV7-2
DNA: TGTGCCAGCAGCTTAGGACCCCCTGGGACAGGGTACGCCAAAAACATTCAGTACTTC
CDR3: CASSLGPPGTGYAKNIQYF

J: TRBJ2-7
size: -
D: TRBD1
V: TRBV7-9
DNA: TGTGCCAGCAGCCCGGAGGTTTGGGACAGAGCTTCCTACGAGCAGTACTTC
CDR3: CASSPEVWDRASYEQYF

J: TRBJ1-1
size: once
D: TRBD1
V: TRBV19
DNA: TGTGCCAGCCAGGGACAGGGGTTCTTTTTGCCGGTCACTGAAGCTTTCTTT
CDR3: CASQGQGFFLPVTEAFF

J: TRBJ2-2
size: -
D: TRBD2
V: TRBV5-1
DNA: TGCGCCAGCAGCTTGTTTACTAGCGGAACCAACACCGGGGAGCTGTTTTTT
CDR3: CASSLFTSGTNTGELFF

J: TRBJ1-4
size: -
D: -
V: TRBV20-1
DNA: TGCAGTGCTAGTTCCTCACAGGCAACTAATGAAAAACTGTTTTTT
CDR3: CSASSSQATNEKLFF

J: TRBJ2-1
size: -
D: TRBD2
V: TRBV11-2
DNA: TGTGCCAGCAGCCACCCGCCGGGACTAGCGGGATTGGGTGAGCAGTTCTTC
CDR3: CASSHPPGLAGLGEQFF

J: TRBJ1-4
size: -
D: -
V: TRBV7-9
DNA: TGTGCCAGCAGTTCAGGAGGGAAACTGTTTTTT
CDR3: CASSSGGKLFF

J: TRBJ2-3
size: -
D: TRBD2
V: TRBV9
DNA: TGTGCCAGCAGCGTAAGGGGGTTGGTGGCGGGAGGGCCGTCGTCGTGGCCAGATACGCAGTATTTT
CDR3: CASSVRGLVAGGPSSWPDTQYF

J: TRBJ2-2
size: -
D: TRBD2
V: TRBV3-1/TRBV3-2
DNA: TGTGCCAGCAGCCAATTCCCAGCGGGAGGGACAGCCACCGGGGAGCTGTTTTTT
CDR3: CASSQFPAGGTATGELFF